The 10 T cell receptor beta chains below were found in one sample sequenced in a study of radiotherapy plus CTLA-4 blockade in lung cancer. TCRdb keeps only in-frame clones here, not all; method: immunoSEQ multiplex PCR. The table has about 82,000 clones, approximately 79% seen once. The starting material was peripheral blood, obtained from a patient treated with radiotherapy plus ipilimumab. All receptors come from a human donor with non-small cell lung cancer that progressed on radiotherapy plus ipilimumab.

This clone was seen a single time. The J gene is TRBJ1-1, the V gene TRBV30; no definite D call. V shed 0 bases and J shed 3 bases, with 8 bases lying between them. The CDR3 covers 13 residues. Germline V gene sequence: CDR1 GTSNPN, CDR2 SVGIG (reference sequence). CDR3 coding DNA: TGTGCCTGGAGTGTACAATCGGACACTGAAGCTTTCTTT. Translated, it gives CAWSVQSDTEAFF.

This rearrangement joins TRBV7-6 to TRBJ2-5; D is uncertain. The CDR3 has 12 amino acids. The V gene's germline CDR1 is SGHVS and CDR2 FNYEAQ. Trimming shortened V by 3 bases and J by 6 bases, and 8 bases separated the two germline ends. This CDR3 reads CASSLGAKTQYF. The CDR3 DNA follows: TGTGCCAGCAGCTTGGGCGCGAAGACCCAGTACTTC.

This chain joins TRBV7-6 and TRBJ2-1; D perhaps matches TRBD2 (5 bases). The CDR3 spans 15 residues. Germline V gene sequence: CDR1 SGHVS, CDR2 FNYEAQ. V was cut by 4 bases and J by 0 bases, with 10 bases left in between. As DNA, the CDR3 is TGTGCCAGCAGCTCGGAGGTCGGCTCCTACAATGAGCAGTTCTTC. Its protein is CASSSEVGSYNEQFF. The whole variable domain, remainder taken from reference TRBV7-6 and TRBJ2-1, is GAGVSQSPRYKVTKRGQDVALRCDPISGHVSLYWYRQALGQGPEFLTYFNYEAQQDKSGLPNDRFSAERPEGSISTLTIQRTEQRDSAMYRCASSSEVGSYNEQFFGPGTRLTVL.

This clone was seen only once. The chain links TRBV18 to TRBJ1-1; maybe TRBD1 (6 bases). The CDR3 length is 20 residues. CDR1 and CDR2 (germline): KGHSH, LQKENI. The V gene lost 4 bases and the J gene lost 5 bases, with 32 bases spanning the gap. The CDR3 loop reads CASSRSKGGERGRGGTEAFF. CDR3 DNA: TGTGCCAGCTCACGGTCCAAGGGGGGCGAGAGGGGACGCGGAGGGACTGAAGCTTTCTTT.

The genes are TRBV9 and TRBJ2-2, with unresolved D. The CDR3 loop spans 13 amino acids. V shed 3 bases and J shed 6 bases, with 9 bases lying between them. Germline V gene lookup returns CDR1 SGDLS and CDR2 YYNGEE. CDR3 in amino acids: CASSAAMAGELFF. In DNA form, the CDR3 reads TGTGCCAGCAGCGCAGCTATGGCCGGGGAGCTGTTTTTT.

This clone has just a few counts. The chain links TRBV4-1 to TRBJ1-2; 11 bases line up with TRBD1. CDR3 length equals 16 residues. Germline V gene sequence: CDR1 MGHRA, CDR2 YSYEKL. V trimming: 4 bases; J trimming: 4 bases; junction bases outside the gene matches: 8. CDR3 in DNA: TGCGCCAGCAGCCCTGGACAGGGGGCGCTGGTCTATGGCTACACCTTC. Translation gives CASSPGQGALVYGYTF.

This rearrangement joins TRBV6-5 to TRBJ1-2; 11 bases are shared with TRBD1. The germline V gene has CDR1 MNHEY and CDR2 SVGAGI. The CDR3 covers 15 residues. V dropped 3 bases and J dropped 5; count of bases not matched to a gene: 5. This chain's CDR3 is CASSYSDRGLYGYTF. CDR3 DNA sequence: TGTGCCAGCAGTTATTCGGACAGGGGGCTATATGGCTACACCTTC.

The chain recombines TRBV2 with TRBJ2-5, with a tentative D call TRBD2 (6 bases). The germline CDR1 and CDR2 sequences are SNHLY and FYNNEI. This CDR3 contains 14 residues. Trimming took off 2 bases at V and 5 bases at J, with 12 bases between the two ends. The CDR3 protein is CASSERGGVETQYF. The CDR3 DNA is TGTGCCAGCAGTGAACGGGGAGGCGTGGAGACCCAGTACTTC.

CDR3 DNA sequence: TGTGCCAGCAGTCCCTCTTGGGGAGAGGGGGACAATGAGCAGTTCTTC. The encoded protein is CASSPSWGEGDNEQFF. The rearrangement links TRBV27 to TRBJ2-1; D is possibly TRBD1 (6 bases). The CDR3 consists of 16 residues. From germline, CDR1 is MNHEY and CDR2 SMNVEV (reference sequence). Trimming took off 5 bases at V and 5 bases at J, with 19 bases between the two ends.

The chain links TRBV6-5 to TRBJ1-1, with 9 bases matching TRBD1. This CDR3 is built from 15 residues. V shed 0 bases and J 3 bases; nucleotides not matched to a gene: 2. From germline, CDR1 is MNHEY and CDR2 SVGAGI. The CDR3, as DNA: TGTGCCAGCAGTTACTCTTGGACAGGGGACACTGAAGCTTTCTTT. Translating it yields CASSYSWTGDTEAFF.